Below, 16 T cell receptor beta chains from the same sample are listed, as sequenced in a study of T cell responses to AZD1222 COVID-19 vaccine. Measured with immunoSEQ multiplex PCR; TCRdb has only the in-frame clones, and not every one. The sample lists 55,000 to 65,000 clones, roughly nine tenths occurring once. The sequencing used peripheral blood, collected 28 days after the second AZD1222 dose. These receptors all come from an adult who received the AZD1222 COVID-19 vaccine.

The chain combines TRBV18 with TRBJ1-1; no firm D call. The germline V gene encodes CDR1 KGHSH and CDR2 LQKENI. The CDR3 is made up of 12 amino acids. V dropped 1 base and J dropped 6 bases, with 6 bases sitting between them. The CDR3 spells CASSPLSSEAFF. For the CDR3, the DNA is TGTGCCAGCTCACCACTCAGCTCTGAAGCTTTCTTT.

J is TRBJ2-7 and V is TRBV11-2; D may match TRBD1 or TRBD2 (6 bases each). Trimming shortened V by 5 bases and J by 4 bases, and 15 bases separated the two germline ends. This CDR3 contains 14 residues. Germline CDR1 reads SGHAT; CDR2 reads FQNNGV. CDR3 region: CASSGGTYLYEQYF. DNA of the CDR3: TGTGCCAGCAGCGGAGGGACATACCTATACGAGCAGTACTTC.

The CDR3 reads CASSFPRSNTEAFF. The CDR3 DNA is TGTGCCAGCAGTTTCCCCCGGTCGAACACTGAAGCTTTCTTT. The chain recombines TRBV28 with TRBJ1-1; D unresolved. V gave up 3 bases and J gave up 1 base, with 9 bases separating them. This CDR3 is 14 amino acids long. Per germline, CDR1 MDHEN and CDR2 SYDVKM.

The chain has TRBV19 and TRBJ1-1; maybe TRBD1 (6 bases). Germline assignment: CDR1 LNHDA and CDR2 SQIVND (reference sequence). The V end lost 7 bases, the J end lost 1 base, and 16 bases lay between the germline ends. The CDR3 covers 15 residues. The CDR3 here is CASTIGGGQNTEAFF. CDR3 sequence (DNA): TGTGCCAGTACCATAGGGGGAGGGCAGAACACTGAAGCTTTCTTT.

This sequence joins TRBV7-9 and TRBJ2-6; D is ambiguous. CDR1 is SEHNR and CDR2 is FQNEAQ in the germline V gene (reference sequence). The CDR3 has 15 residues. V shed 1 base and J shed 1 base, with 5 bases lying between them. In nucleotides, the CDR3 is TGTGCCAGCAGCTTAGTACCGTCTGGGGCCAACGTCCTGACTTTC. This codes for CASSLVPSGANVLTF.

This clone was seen only a few times. This chain uses TRBV7-9 with TRBJ2-2; D gene uncertain. The CDR3 extends over 12 amino acids. Germline V gives CDR1 SEHNR, CDR2 FQNEAQ (reference sequence). Trimming stripped 1 base from V and 5 bases from J, with 2 bases between. The CDR3 region is CASSLVTGELFF. The CDR3 nucleotides are TGTGCCAGCAGCTTAGTGACCGGGGAGCTGTTTTTT.

This clone was seen a handful of times. Other nucleotide sequences in the sample specify the same CDR3. This sequence joins TRBV7-9 and TRBJ2-7; D may correspond to TRBD1 or TRBD2 (5 bases each). CDR3 length: 13 amino acids. V was trimmed by 0 bases and J by 4 bases, leaving 7 bases between them. CDR1 and CDR2 (germline): SEHNR, FQNEAQ (reference sequence). As DNA, the CDR3 is TGTGCCAGCAGCTTAGCTGGGGGATACGAGCAGTACTTC. Translating it yields CASSLAGGYEQYF.

The table lists this clone with a few counts. The chain has TRBV19 and TRBJ2-7; D uncertain. V was trimmed by 4 bases and J by 2 bases, leaving 15 bases between them. From germline, CDR1 is LNHDA and CDR2 SQIVND (reference sequence). The CDR3 is 15 residues long. CDR3 in DNA: TGTGCCAGTAGTACCCTTACGGCTGATGCCTACGAGCAGTACTTC. Its protein is CASSTLTADAYEQYF.

V usage is TRBV29-1 and J usage is TRBJ1-1; no clear D. CDR1 and CDR2 from the germline V gene are SQVTM and ANQGSEA. This CDR3 contains 15 residues. Trimming stripped 4 bases from V and 0 bases from J, with 15 bases between. This CDR3 is CSVVSGRDMNTEAFF. Written as DNA, the CDR3 is TGCAGCGTTGTTTCCGGCAGAGACATGAACACTGAAGCTTTCTTT.

The V gene is TRBV2, the J gene TRBJ1-3, with D unresolved. This CDR3 has 15 amino acids. From germline, CDR1 is SNHLY and CDR2 FYNNEI. V lost 5 bases and J lost 0, with 11 bases in between. The CDR3 nucleotides read TGTGCCAGCAGTCCCGGAGGATACTCTGGAAACACCATATATTTT. Residues: CASSPGGYSGNTIYF.

The chain is built from TRBV28 and TRBJ2-7; D assignment may be TRBD1 or TRBD2 (7 bases each). V dropped 2 bases and J dropped 3 bases, with 11 bases sitting between them. The CDR3 spans 14 residues. Germline loops: CDR1 MDHEN, CDR2 SYDVKM. CDR3 loop: CASSLSRGGYEQYF. CDR3 nucleotides: TGTGCCAGCAGTTTAAGCAGGGGGGGCTACGAGCAGTACTTC.

V gene TRBV29-1 combines with J gene TRBJ1-1; D remains unclear. Germline V gene sequence: CDR1 SQVTM, CDR2 ANQGSEA. V lost 8 bases and J 5 bases, leaving 15 bases between the germline ends. The CDR3 runs to 12 residues. CDR3 loop: CSSMVGRTEAFF. The DNA of the CDR3 is TGCAGCTCCATGGTGGGGAGGACTGAAGCTTTCTTT.

The chain is built from TRBV6-5 and TRBJ1-2; D is possibly TRBD1 (6 bases). The CDR3 sequence is 14 residues long. The germline gives CDR1 MNHEY, CDR2 SVGAGI. Trimming stripped 4 bases from V and 9 bases from J, with 18 bases between. CDR3 in amino acids: CASSFNRDKSRYTF. CDR3 DNA sequence: TGTGCCAGCAGTTTTAACCGGGACAAAAGTCGCTACACCTTC.

The genes are TRBV9 and TRBJ2-7; D possibly corresponds to TRBD1 (6 bases). Trimming pared 0 bases from V and 0 bases from J, leaving 10 bases between. The CDR3 loop spans 15 amino acids. The germline gives CDR1 SGDLS, CDR2 YYNGEE. CDR3 loop: CASSVGVGGSYEQYF. CDR3 coding DNA: TGTGCCAGCAGCGTAGGGGTAGGGGGCTCCTACGAGCAGTACTTC.

The chain combines TRBV4-1 with TRBJ1-3, with TRBD1 as a possible D gene (5 bases). The germline V gene has CDR1 MGHRA and CDR2 YSYEKL. This CDR3 region has 17 residues. Trimming left V 0 bases short and J 0 bases short, with 12 bases between. In DNA form, the CDR3 reads TGCGCCAGCAGCCAAGATCTGAGGGGCCACTCTGGAAACACCATATATTTT. Protein sequence: CASSQDLRGHSGNTIYF.

This clone appeared a single time. V gene TRBV28 combines with J gene TRBJ2-1; D is perhaps TRBD2 (6 bases). V gave up 5 bases and J gave up 6 bases, with 8 bases separating them. This CDR3 contains 12 residues. The germline CDR1 and CDR2 sequences are MDHEN and SYDVKM. CDR3 nucleotides: TGTGCCAGCAGTGGAGGGGTCAATGAGCAGTTCTTC. Translated: CASSGGVNEQFF.